These T cell receptor beta chains were read from a single sample in a study of low-dose radiotherapy and immunotherapy resistance in tumors. In TCRdb, the reads were re-called with MiXCR into one record per CDR3 protein. The table includes approximately 84,000 distinct CDR3 sequences, 15% to 20% detected once. The specimen comprised PBMCs, sampled after low-dose radiotherapy plus immunotherapy. Source of these receptors: a male donor with prostate cancer. The CDR3 runs from the conserved cysteine through the conserved F or W. Fields, in order: J gene, V gene, clone size, D gene, CDR3 protein, CDR3 DNA. A D gene is named only where the DNA matches it firmly. Some rows mark clone size as missing; the rest say once, few, many or name a class of expanded clone.

j_gene: TRBJ2-5
v_gene: TRBV7-6
abundance: many
d_gene: -
CDR3aa: CASSLFGGPGAQETQYF
CDR3nt: TGTGCCAGCAGCTTATTCGGGGGACCCGGGGCCCAAGAGACCCAGTACTTC

j_gene: TRBJ2-7
v_gene: TRBV15
abundance: many
d_gene: -
CDR3aa: CATSRDGGSSYEQYF
CDR3nt: TGTGCCACCAGCAGAGACGGGGGTAGCTCCTACGAGCAGTACTTC

j_gene: TRBJ2-7
v_gene: TRBV28
abundance: many
d_gene: -
CDR3aa: CASSFEWQYYEQYF
CDR3nt: TGTGCCAGCAGTTTTGAGTGGCAATACTACGAGCAGTACTTC

j_gene: TRBJ2-2
v_gene: TRBV18
abundance: many
d_gene: -
CDR3aa: CASSPPSGGTGELFF
CDR3nt: TGTGCCAGCTCACCCCCTTCGGGTGGAACCGGGGAGCTGTTTTTT

j_gene: TRBJ1-2
v_gene: TRBV28
abundance: few
d_gene: -
CDR3aa: CASSFQRGLNYGYTF
CDR3nt: TGTGCCAGCAGTTTTCAGCGGGGCCTCAACTATGGCTACACCTTC

j_gene: TRBJ2-5
v_gene: TRBV5-1
abundance: many
d_gene: -
CDR3aa: CASSLADGRQETQYF
CDR3nt: TGCGCCAGCAGCTTGGCCGACGGGAGACAAGAGACCCAGTACTTC

j_gene: TRBJ2-1
v_gene: TRBV20-1
abundance: few
d_gene: -
CDR3aa: CSAREGRDYNEQFF
CDR3nt: TGCAGTGCTAGAGAGGGGCGGGATTACAATGAGCAGTTCTTC

j_gene: TRBJ2-5
v_gene: TRBV14
abundance: many
d_gene: TRBD1
CDR3aa: CASSPRTGQETQYF
CDR3nt: TGTGCCAGCAGCCCGCGGACAGGACAAGAGACCCAGTACTTC

j_gene: TRBJ2-7
v_gene: TRBV28
abundance: many
d_gene: TRBD1
CDR3aa: CASSLGQAEYF
CDR3nt: TGTGCCAGCAGTCTCGGACAGGCGGAGTACTTC

j_gene: TRBJ2-3
v_gene: TRBV5-1
abundance: many
d_gene: -
CDR3aa: CASSLVGGKDTQYF
CDR3nt: TGCGCCAGCAGCTTGGTCGGGGGAAAAGATACGCAGTATTTT

j_gene: TRBJ1-1
v_gene: TRBV5-1
abundance: many
d_gene: -
CDR3aa: CASSLPLTENTEAFF
CDR3nt: TGCGCCAGCAGCTTGCCCTTGACAGAGAACACTGAAGCTTTCTTT

j_gene: TRBJ2-2
v_gene: TRBV12-3/TRBV12-4
abundance: many
d_gene: TRBD1
CDR3aa: CASSRRTGGTGELFF
CDR3nt: TGTGCCAGCAGTCGCAGGACAGGAGGCACCGGGGAGCTGTTTTTT

j_gene: TRBJ1-2
v_gene: TRBV9
abundance: many
d_gene: -
CDR3aa: CASSVGPGANYGYTF
CDR3nt: TGTGCCAGCAGCGTAGGTCCAGGGGCTAACTATGGCTACACCTTC

j_gene: TRBJ2-5
v_gene: TRBV28
abundance: many
d_gene: TRBD1
CDR3aa: CASSFGARGLGAETQYF
CDR3nt: TGTGCCAGCAGTTTTGGAGCCAGGGGGCTGGGGGCTGAGACCCAGTACTTC

j_gene: TRBJ1-5
v_gene: TRBV6-5
abundance: many
d_gene: -
CDR3aa: CASGQGGNQPQHF
CDR3nt: TGTGCCAGCGGCCAGGGTGGCAATCAGCCCCAGCATTTT

j_gene: TRBJ2-7
v_gene: TRBV6-2/TRBV6-3
abundance: many
d_gene: TRBD2
CDR3aa: CASKRDSGPREQYF
CDR3nt: TGTGCCAGCAAGCGGGACTCGGGGCCTCGGGAGCAGTACTTC

j_gene: TRBJ2-5
v_gene: TRBV6-2/TRBV6-3
abundance: -
d_gene: -
CDR3aa: CASSYRRTGGETQYF
CDR3nt: TGTGCCAGCAGTTACCGCCGGACCGGGGGAGAGACCCAGTACTTC